These T cell receptor beta chains were read from a single sample in a study of blood T cell repertoires in COVID-19. Clones were sequenced by immunoSEQ multiplex PCR, and TCRdb holds only the in-frame ones, with some missing. The data show fewer than 350,000 clones, roughly 90% seen once. The sample was PBMCs or T cells enriched from blood (not recorded which). These receptors all stem from a man in his 60s who had recovered from COVID-19. The CDR3 runs from the conserved cysteine through the conserved F or W. The order of the fields is V gene, J gene, clone size, D gene, CDR3 DNA, CDR3 protein. A D gene is named only where the DNA matches it firmly. Some rows mark clone size as missing; the rest say once, few, many or name a class of expanded clone.

TRBV10-3,TRBJ2-2,-,TRBD1,TGTGCCATCAGTTCCGGGACAGGGATAAGAACCGGGGAGCTGTTTTTT,CAISSGTGIRTGELFF
TRBV27,TRBJ1-2,-,-,TGTGCCAGCAGTTTAGCAGGGAGGCTTGGTGGCTACACCTTC,CASSLAGRLGGYTF
TRBV7-8,TRBJ1-1,few,-,TGTGCCAGCAGACAATGGGATGGGGCGAGTACTTTGGGCTCTGAAGCTTTCTTT,CASRQWDGASTLGSEAFF
TRBV20-1,TRBJ2-7,-,TRBD2,TGCAGTGCCCGCCTAGCGGGAAAGATGTACTTC,CSARLAGKMYF
TRBV18,TRBJ1-4,-,-,TGTGCCAGCTCCCTGAGGACTAATGAAAAACTGTTTTTT,CASSLRTNEKLFF
TRBV28,TRBJ2-3,-,-,TGTGCCAGCAGTTCGTACAGCCGGGGAGATACGCAGTATTTT,CASSSYSRGDTQYF
TRBV28,TRBJ1-3,once,-,TGTGCCAGCGAAGGCGAGGGCCTGAACACCATATATTTT,CASEGEGLNTIYF
TRBV27,TRBJ2-7,-,TRBD1,TGTGCCACGAGGGGACAGGGAGGAGCCTACGAGCAGTACTTC,CATRGQGGAYEQYF
TRBV2,TRBJ1-1,-,-,TGTGCCAGCAGTGAAGCCCTATTGAACACTGAAGCTTTCTTT,CASSEALLNTEAFF
TRBV6-2/TRBV6-3,TRBJ1-1,few,-,TGTGCCAGCAGTTACTCGGGGAGGGGCGGGTACACTGAAGCTTTCTTT,CASSYSGRGGYTEAFF
TRBV6-1,TRBJ2-5,-,TRBD2,TGTGCCAGCAGTGAAAATTCTGGACTAGCGGCAAACTTC,CASSENSGLAANF
TRBV24-1,TRBJ1-4,-,TRBD1,TGTGCCACGCAGGACAGGGGTTATGAAAAACTGTTTTTT,CATQDRGYEKLFF
TRBV6-5,TRBJ2-2,-,TRBD2,TGTGCCAGCCAATTCGGGGGGGTCACCGGGGAGCTGTTTTTT,CASQFGGVTGELFF
TRBV7-2,TRBJ1-1,-,-,TGTGCCAGCAGCGTATCAGTAATGACTGAAGCTTTCTTT,CASSVSVMTEAFF
TRBV11-2,TRBJ1-1,-,-,TGTGCCAGCAGCTTAGGGCAGATGAACACTGAAGCTTTCTTT,CASSLGQMNTEAFF
TRBV28,TRBJ1-1,once,-,TGTGCCAGCAGTCCTCGTTCGGGTTGGAACACTGAAGCTTTCTTT,CASSPRSGWNTEAFF
TRBV3-1/TRBV3-2,TRBJ2-3,-,-,TGTGCCAGCAGCTCCTCCCACATCACAGATACGCAGTATTTT,CASSSSHITDTQYF
TRBV7-9,TRBJ2-3,-,TRBD1,TGTGCCAGCAGCTTGGGGACAGGGGATTCAGATACGCAGTATTTT,CASSLGTGDSDTQYF
TRBV28,TRBJ1-5,-,TRBD1,TGTGCCAGCAGCCTCGGACAGGGGGGGGAACAGCCCCAGCATTTT,CASSLGQGGEQPQHF
TRBV18,TRBJ2-2,-,TRBD1,TGTGCCAGCTCTCGTACAGGGGTTGACACCGGGGAGCTGTTTTTT,CASSRTGVDTGELFF
TRBV7-9,TRBJ1-2,-,-,TGTGCCAGCAGCGTCGCGGGGGACTCCTATGGCTACACCTTC,CASSVAGDSYGYTF
TRBV13,TRBJ2-7,-,TRBD2,TGTGCCAGCAGCTTTGGACTAGGAACCTACGAGCAGTACTTC,CASSFGLGTYEQYF
TRBV7-9,TRBJ1-1,-,-,TGTGCCAGCAGCTCTACTTCGGGCACTGAAGCTTTCTTT,CASSSTSGTEAFF
TRBV19,TRBJ2-1,-,TRBD2,TGTGCCAGTAGCCCGGGACTAGCGGGAGGACAGTTCTTC,CASSPGLAGGQFF
TRBV7-6,TRBJ2-3,-,TRBD2,TGTGCCAGCAGCTTTACCCCCGCGGGAGACAATCCAGATACGCAGTATTTT,CASSFTPAGDNPDTQYF
TRBV6-5,TRBJ1-3,-,-,TGTGCCAGCAGCTCTGGGAGGGCGGATGGAAACACCATATATTTT,CASSSGRADGNTIYF
TRBV7-2,TRBJ1-1,-,-,TGTGCCAGCGCTTTGGCAGGCCGGAACACTGAAGCTTTCTTT,CASALAGRNTEAFF
TRBV7-2,TRBJ1-6,-,-,TGTGCCAGCAGCTCTCAGGTCCTCTATAATTCACCCCTCCACTTT,CASSSQVLYNSPLHF
TRBV19,TRBJ1-5,-,TRBD1,TGTGCCAGTAGCTCACTAGGACAGGGGGGCAACTTAAATCAGCCCCAGCATTTT,CASSSLGQGGNLNQPQHF